This T cell receptor beta chain came from a study of beta chain features in type 1 diabetes. CDR3 length equals 12 residues. Trimming removed 6 bases from V and 4 bases from J, with 7 bases in between. Germline V gene data show CDR1 as SNHLY and CDR2 as FYNNEI. The investigators reverse transcribed all of the isolated RNA, so they sequenced expressed TCRB transcripts. The assay was immunoSEQ multiplex PCR, and TCRdb's table has in-frame clones only and misses some. The data hold more than 350,000 clones, with about 10% observed a single time. This clone has more than one count but fewer than ten. There was one heparinised blood draw per donor, averaging about 110 mL.

The material sequenced was naive CD4+ T cells from blood. The TCR comes from a woman younger than 35 in good health. The chain employs TRBV2 and TRBJ1-3; D remains unclear. CDR3: CASRVLGNTIYF. The CDR3 DNA is TGTGCCAGCAGGGTACTCGGAAACACCATATATTTT. Looking up the rest from reference TRBV2 and TRBJ1-3 gives the full variable domain: EPEVTQTPSHQVTQMGQEVILRCVPISNHLYFYWYRQILGQKVEFLVSFYNNEISEKSEIFDDQFSVERPDGSNFTLKIRSTKLEDSAMYFCASRVLGNTIYFGEGSWLTVV.